The T cell receptor beta chain described here comes from a study of PD-1 blockade in mismatch repair-deficient tumors. The count of this clone is one. The antigen remains unidentified. Regarding the study as a whole: Rapid post-treatment expansion, then contraction, generally preceding radiologic response, marked tumor-resident clones.

Clones were read by immunoSEQ multiplex PCR, and TCRdb kept only the in-frame ones, dropping some. Of roughly 120,000 clones in the sample, 60% to 85% were seen once. The TCR originated in an adult with mismatch repair-deficient cancer. Specimen: peripheral blood, collected roughly 13 months after starting pembrolizumab.

The CDR3 loop reads CASSLRNTIYF. The CDR3 region has the DNA TGTGCCAGCAGCTTACGAAACACCATATATTTT. The chain carries TRBV5-7 and TRBJ1-3, with D unclear. TRBV5-7 is known as an ORF, though its function is uncertain. V shed 2 bases and J shed 5 bases, with 2 bases lying between them. CDR3 length: 11 residues.